This T cell receptor beta chain was obtained from a study of post-analysis software for immune sequencing data. Note on this clonotype: What it recognizes is unknown.

Unique molecular identifiers were carried by the TCR beta cDNA libraries. TCRdb reanalysed the PCR reads using MiXCR and keeps one entry per CDR3 protein. The table includes roughly 410,000 distinct CDR3 sequences, less than 35% detected once. Trimming cost V 5 bases and J 5 bases, with 14 bases left between them. The CDR3 contains 14 residues. Findings and limits, study-wide: Samples from one preparation batch, clustered by F measure, grouped strongly together. When patients were compared with controls, roughly five TRBV segments were more frequent, TRBV5-6, TRBV5-1 and TRBV20-1 among them. Controls' normalized Chao1 diversity significantly exceeded that of multiple sclerosis patients.

The sequence derives from a girl aged 5-17 years with multiple sclerosis. This chain uses TRBV12-3 or TRBV12-4 with TRBJ2-3, with D tentatively TRBD1 (5 bases). The sequenced material came from blood. The CDR3 sequence: CASSVNQGEDTQYF. The DNA of the CDR3 is TGTGCCAGCAGTGTTAATCAGGGTGAAGATACGCAGTATTTT.